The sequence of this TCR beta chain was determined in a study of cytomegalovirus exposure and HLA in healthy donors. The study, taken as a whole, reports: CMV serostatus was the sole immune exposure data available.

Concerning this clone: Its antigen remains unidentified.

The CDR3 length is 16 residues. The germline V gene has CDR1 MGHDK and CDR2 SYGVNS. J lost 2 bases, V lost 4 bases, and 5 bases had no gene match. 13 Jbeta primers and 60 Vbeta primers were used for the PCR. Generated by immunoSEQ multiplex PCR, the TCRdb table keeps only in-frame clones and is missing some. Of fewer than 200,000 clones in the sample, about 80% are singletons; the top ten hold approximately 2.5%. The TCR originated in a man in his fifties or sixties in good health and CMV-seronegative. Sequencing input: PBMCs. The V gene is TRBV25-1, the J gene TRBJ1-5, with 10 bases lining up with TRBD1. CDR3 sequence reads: CASSGTGGLGNQPQHF. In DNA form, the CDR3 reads TGTGCCAGCAGTGGGACAGGGGGATTGGGCAATCAGCCCCAGCATTTT. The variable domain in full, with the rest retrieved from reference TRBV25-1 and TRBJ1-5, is EADIYQTPRYLVIGTGKKITLECSQTMGHDKMYWYQQDPGMELHLIHYSYGVNSTEKGDLSSESTVSRIRTEHFPLTLESARPSHTSQYLCASSGTGGLGNQPQHFGDGTRLSIL.